These 14 T cell receptor beta chains came from one sample sequenced in a study of T cell responses to AZD1222 COVID-19 vaccine. Sequencing used immunoSEQ multiplex PCR; TCRdb keeps in-frame clones, though not all of them. The repertoire holds roughly 120,000 clones, with roughly 90% as singletons. The sequences come from peripheral blood, collected on day 0 of AZD1222 vaccination. The source is an adult in good health.

The chain carries TRBV3-1 (or the pseudogene TRBV3-2) and TRBJ2-1; D is perhaps TRBD1 or TRBD2 (5 bases each). Trimming left V 3 bases short and J 6 bases short, with 15 bases between. This CDR3 has 15 residues. Germline-derived CDR1 and CDR2 are LGHDT and YNNKEL (reference sequence). This CDR3 is CASSHKVGDRNEQFF. The CDR3 nucleotides are TGTGCCAGCAGCCATAAGGTGGGGGATCGCAATGAGCAGTTCTTC.

This chain links TRBV28 with TRBJ1-2; TRBD1 agrees at 8 bases. V shed 6 bases and J 2 bases; nucleotides not matched to a gene: 8. The germline V gene encodes CDR1 MDHEN and CDR2 SYDVKM. The CDR3 spans 15 residues. The CDR3 loop reads CASSKQGGRNYGYTF. The CDR3 DNA follows: TGTGCCAGCAGCAAACAGGGGGGTCGGAACTATGGCTACACCTTC.

Concerning this clone itself: The junction and the germline gene differ at one end; a read error may be behind it. The chain couples TRBV4-2 to TRBJ2-7; 12 bases align to TRBD2. Per germline, CDR1 LGHNA and CDR2 YNFKEQ. This CDR3 has 16 residues. CDR3 sequence reads: CASSSGLAGSSSEQYF. DNA for the CDR3: TGTGCCAGCAGCTCCGGACTAGCGGGGAGCTCCTCCGAGCAGTACTTC.

This clone was seen a few times. The V and J genes are TRBV30 and TRBJ1-6, with D tentatively TRBD1 (5 bases). CDR1 and CDR2 from the germline V gene are GTSNPN and SVGIG (reference sequence). This CDR3 comprises 15 residues. Trimming took 5 bases from V and 2 from J, leaving 13 bases between them. CDR3 in DNA: TGTGCCTGGTCCTACCAGGGAACCTATAATTCACCCCTCCACTTT. Encoded protein: CAWSYQGTYNSPLHF.

J is TRBJ1-4 and V is TRBV7-8; a possible D gene is TRBD1 (6 bases). V was cut by 0 bases and J by 8 bases, with 10 bases left in between. Germline-derived CDR1 and CDR2 are SGHVS and FQNEAQ. The CDR3 has 14 amino acids. Here the CDR3 reads CASSLAIGQEKLFF. The CDR3 DNA sequence: TGTGCCAGCAGCTTAGCTATCGGACAGGAAAAACTGTTTTTT.

This clone appeared a few times. The gene calls are TRBV29-1 and TRBJ2-3, with D hard to call. The CDR3 extends over 14 amino acids. Germline CDR1 and CDR2: SQVTM and ANQGSEA. The V end was cut by 4 bases, the J end by 2 bases, with 13 bases between. CDR3 bases: TGCAGCGTTGGGGCCCAAGGAACCACAGATACGCAGTATTTT. Its protein is CSVGAQGTTDTQYF.

This clone appeared once. This chain connects TRBV7-2 to TRBJ2-1; 8 bases agree with TRBD2. Germline values: CDR1 SGHTA, CDR2 FQGNSA. The CDR3 has 15 amino acids. Trimming took 8 bases from V and 14 from J; bases not matched to a gene: 20. The CDR3 sequence is CASSEAGGSLDRKFF. The CDR3 DNA sequence: TGTGCCAGCTCTGAGGCGGGGGGCTCCCTTGATAGAAAGTTCTTC.

This chain joins TRBV21-1 and TRBJ2-7; TRBD1 reflects the table's D call only, with no check against the DNA. TRBV21-1 is termed a pseudogene. CDR3 length equals 16 residues. CDR3 nucleotides: TGTGCCAGCAGCAGCCCCCCCGGGACAGGGTCCTACGAGCAGTACTTC. Protein sequence: CASSSPPGTGSYEQYF.

In DNA form, the CDR3 reads TGTGCCAGCAGTTTAAGTGAGCGGGGATATTCCTACGAGCAGTACTTC. It translates to CASSLSERGYSYEQYF. The gene calls are TRBV28 and TRBJ2-7, with TRBD2 matching 7 bases. Per germline, CDR1 MDHEN and CDR2 SYDVKM. The CDR3 spans 16 residues. Losses at the gene ends were 2 bases for V and 1 base for J; bases not matched to a gene: 8.

V usage is TRBV28 and J usage is TRBJ1-2; TRBD1 agrees at 7 bases. The germline CDR1 and CDR2 sequences are MDHEN and SYDVKM. Unmatched junction bases numbered 8, after V lost 1 base and J lost 6 bases. The CDR3 sequence is 15 residues long. CDR3 sequence reads: CASSLSSPGGHGYTF. CDR3 nucleotides: TGTGCCAGCAGTTTATCCTCCCCAGGGGGGCATGGCTACACCTTC.

The chain employs TRBV18 and TRBJ1-1; D is unclear. Germline CDR1 KGHSH, CDR2 LQKENI. This CDR3 has 16 amino acids. V lost 2 bases, J lost 4 bases, and 17 bases lay in between. This CDR3 is CASSPVHSRASTEAFF. The CDR3 DNA reads TGTGCCAGCTCACCAGTACACAGCCGGGCTTCCACTGAAGCTTTCTTT.

The chain has TRBV2 and TRBJ2-1; D not certain. Germline-derived CDR1 and CDR2 are SNHLY and FYNNEI. The V end lost 6 bases, the J end lost 5 bases, and 5 bases lay between the germline ends. The CDR3 totals 11 residues. The CDR3 loop is CASRLNNEQFF. For the CDR3, the DNA is TGTGCCAGCAGACTCAACAATGAGCAGTTCTTC.

This clone has just one count. The V and J genes are TRBV27 and TRBJ2-3; a weak D match, TRBD2 (5 bases). Germline V gives CDR1 MNHEY, CDR2 SMNVEV (reference sequence). Trimming removed 1 base from V and 0 bases from J, with 8 bases in between. The CDR3 has 15 amino acids. For the CDR3, the DNA is TGTGCCAGCAGTTTATGGGGAGCTAGCACAGATACGCAGTATTTT. Protein product: CASSLWGASTDTQYF.

This sequence joins TRBV11-2 and TRBJ1-2; D is perhaps TRBD1 (5 bases). The V gene's germline CDR1 is SGHAT and CDR2 FQNNGV. The CDR3 loop spans 15 amino acids. V lost 1 base and J 8 bases, leaving 17 bases between the germline ends. The CDR3 is CASSLGLGVGRGYTF. Written as DNA, the CDR3 is TGTGCCAGCAGCTTAGGCCTGGGGGTCGGGCGAGGCTACACCTTC. The full variable domain, rest sourced from reference TRBV11-2 and TRBJ1-2, is EAGVAQSPRYKIIEKRQSVAFWCNPISGHATLYWYQQILGQGPKLLIQFQNNGVVDDSQLPKDRFSAERLKGVDSTLKIQPAKLEDSAVYLCASSLGLGVGRGYTFGSGTRLTVV.